The subject of this entry is one TCR beta chain. These data come from a study of cytomegalovirus exposure and HLA in healthy donors. Study-level background: Just over 80% of 350 to 400 genotyped donors fell in the Caucasian-associated ancestry cluster.

The primer mix had 60 Vbeta and 13 Jbeta primers. Profiled with immunoSEQ multiplex PCR; TCRdb holds only in-frame clones, not every one. The table lists under 200,000 clones, more than 70% of them singletons. The receptor was isolated from a woman in her forties or fifties in good health and CMV-seropositive. Sequencing input: PBMCs.

The CDR3 reads CAAGDLNTEAFF. DNA of the CDR3: TGTGCCGCAGGGGATTTGAACACTGAAGCTTTCTTT. V is TRBV28 and J is TRBJ1-1; tentatively, D is TRBD1 (6 bases). Germline values: CDR1 MDHEN, CDR2 SYDVKM. V lost 11 bases and J lost 0, with 10 bases in between. The CDR3 extends over 12 amino acids.